This T cell receptor beta chain was sequenced during a study of CD8+ T cells in alopecia areata. Sample treatment: oral pan-JAK inhibitor, 5-10 mg twice daily. This clone was observed a few times. cDNA prepared by RNA extraction and subsequent reverse transcription served as the template for sequencing. Libraries were prepared by immunoSEQ multiplex PCR; TCRdb keeps only in-frame clonotypes and omits some of them. The sample has a few hundred thousand clones, less than 45% seen once; the top ten hold roughly 0.5%. V lost 5 bases, J lost 8 bases, and 8 bases stayed unmatched. Looked up from germline, CDR1 is SEHNR and CDR2 is FQNEAQ (reference sequence). The CDR3 length is 14 residues.

The clonotype originates from a human donor with alopecia areata. The gene calls are TRBV7-9 and TRBJ1-4; 7 positions match TRBD1. The sample consisted of CD4+ T cells sorted from blood, taken around week 31, from a patient treated with tofacitinib. This chain's CDR3 is CASSPQGSSEKLFF. The CDR3 DNA reads as TGTGCCAGCAGCCCACAGGGGAGTAGCGAAAAACTGTTTTTT.